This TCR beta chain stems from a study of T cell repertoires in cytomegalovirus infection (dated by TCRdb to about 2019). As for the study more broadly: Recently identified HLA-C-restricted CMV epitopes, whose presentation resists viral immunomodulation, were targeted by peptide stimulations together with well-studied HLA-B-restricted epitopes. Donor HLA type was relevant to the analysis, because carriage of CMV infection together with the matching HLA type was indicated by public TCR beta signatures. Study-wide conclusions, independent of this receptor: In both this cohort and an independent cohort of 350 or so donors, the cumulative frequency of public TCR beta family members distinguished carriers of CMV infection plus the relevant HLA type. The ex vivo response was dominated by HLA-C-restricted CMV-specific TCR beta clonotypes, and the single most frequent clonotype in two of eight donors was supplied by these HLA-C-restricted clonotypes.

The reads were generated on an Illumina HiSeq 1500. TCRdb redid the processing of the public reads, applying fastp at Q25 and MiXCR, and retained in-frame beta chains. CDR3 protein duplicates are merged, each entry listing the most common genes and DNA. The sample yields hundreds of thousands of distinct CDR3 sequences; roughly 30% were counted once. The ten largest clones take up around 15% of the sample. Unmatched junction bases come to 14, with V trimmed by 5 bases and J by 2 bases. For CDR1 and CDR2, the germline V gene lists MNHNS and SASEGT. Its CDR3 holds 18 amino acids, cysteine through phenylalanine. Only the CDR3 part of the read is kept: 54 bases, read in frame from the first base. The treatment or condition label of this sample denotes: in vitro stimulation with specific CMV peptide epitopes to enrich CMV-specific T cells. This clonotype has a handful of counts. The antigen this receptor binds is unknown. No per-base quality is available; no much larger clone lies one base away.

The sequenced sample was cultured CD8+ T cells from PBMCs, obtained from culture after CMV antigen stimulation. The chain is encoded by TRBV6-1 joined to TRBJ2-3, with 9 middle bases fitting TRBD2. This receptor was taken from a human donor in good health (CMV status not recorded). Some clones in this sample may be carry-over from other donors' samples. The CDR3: CASSLQSTGTSITDTQYF. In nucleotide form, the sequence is TGTGCCAGCAGTTTACAATCGACCGGGACTAGCATCACAGATACGCAGTATTTT.